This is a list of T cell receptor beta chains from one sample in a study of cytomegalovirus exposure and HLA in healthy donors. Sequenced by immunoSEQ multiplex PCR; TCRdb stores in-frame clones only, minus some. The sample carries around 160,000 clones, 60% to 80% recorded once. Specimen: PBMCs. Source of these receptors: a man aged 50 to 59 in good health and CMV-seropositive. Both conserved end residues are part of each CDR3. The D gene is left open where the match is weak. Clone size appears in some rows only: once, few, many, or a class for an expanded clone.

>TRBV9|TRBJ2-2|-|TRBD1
CASSGGDRGRVGELFF
TGTGCCAGCAGCGGCGGGGACAGGGGGCGCGTCGGGGAGCTGTTTTTT
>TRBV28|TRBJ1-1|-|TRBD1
CASSGTGTGVSTEAFF
TGTGCCAGCAGTGGGACCGGGACAGGGGTCTCCACTGAAGCTTTCTTT
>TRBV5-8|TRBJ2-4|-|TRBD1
CASSPSGQGYSIQYF
TGTGCCAGCAGCCCCTCCGGACAGGGGTATAGCATTCAGTACTTC
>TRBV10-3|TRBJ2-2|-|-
CASRSTTSGVLNTGELFF
TGTGCCTCCAGATCAACTACCTCGGGGGTACTGAACACCGGGGAGCTGTTTTTT
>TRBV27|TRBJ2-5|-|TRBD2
CASSLAGTSQETQYF
TGTGCCAGCAGTTTGGCCGGGACTAGCCAAGAGACCCAGTACTTC
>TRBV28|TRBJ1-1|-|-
CASSSPYSGNTEAFF
TGTGCCAGCAGTAGCCCTTACTCAGGGAACACTGAAGCTTTCTTT
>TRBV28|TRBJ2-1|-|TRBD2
CASSLLAGGRDEQFF
TGTGCCAGCAGTCTACTAGCGGGGGGGCGGGATGAGCAGTTCTTC
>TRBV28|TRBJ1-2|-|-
CASSLRPGVGGYTF
TGTGCCAGCAGTTTACGCCCGGGTGTGGGTGGCTACACCTTC
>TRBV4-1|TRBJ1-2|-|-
CASTQGEGVNYGYTF
TGCGCCAGCACTCAAGGGGAGGGGGTTAACTATGGCTACACCTTC
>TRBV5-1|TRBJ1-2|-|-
CASSYRDYYGYTF
TGCGCCAGCAGTTACAGGGATTACTATGGCTACACCTTC
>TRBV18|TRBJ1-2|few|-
CASGIQGIGSGYTF
TGTGCCAGCGGTATTCAGGGTATCGGGTCTGGCTACACCTTC
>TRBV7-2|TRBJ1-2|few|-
CASSLGIGSYGYTF
TGTGCCAGCAGCTTAGGGATAGGGAGCTATGGCTACACCTTC
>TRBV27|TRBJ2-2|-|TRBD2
CASSLRLAGGTGELFF
TGTGCCAGCAGTTTAAGACTAGCGGGGGGGACCGGGGAGCTGTTTTTT
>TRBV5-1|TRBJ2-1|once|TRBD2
CASSLGLAGGLYNEQFF
TGCGCCAGCAGCTTGGGACTAGCGGGGGGCCTGTACAATGAGCAGTTCTTC
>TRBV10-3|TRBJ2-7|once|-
CAISEDFYEQYF
TGTGCCATCAGTGAGGACTTTTACGAGCAGTACTTC
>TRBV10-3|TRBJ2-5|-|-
CAIRPGTHFQETQYF
TGTGCCATCAGACCTGGGACACACTTCCAAGAGACCCAGTACTTC
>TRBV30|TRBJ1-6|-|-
CAWTLGRVDSPLHF
TGTGCCTGGACGTTGGGCAGGGTGGATTCACCCCTCCACTTT
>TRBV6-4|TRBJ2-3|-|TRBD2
CASSGTSGGTDTQYF
TGTGCCAGCAGTGGGACTAGCGGGGGCACAGATACGCAGTATTTT
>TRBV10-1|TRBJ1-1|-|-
CASSPTTNTEAFF
TGCGCCAGCAGCCCCACTACTAACACTGAAGCTTTCTTT